This T cell receptor beta chain was captured by sequencing in a study of early T cells in non-severe SARS-CoV-2 infection. Study-wide context: Sequencing was performed on bulk RNA from unsorted whole blood, leaving chains unpaired. Study results and limitations: VDJdb matching favored anti-spike CD8 responses, missing private and CD4 specificities.

A few counts support this clonotype. Its antigen is not identified. The TCR library protocol attached unique molecular identifiers to the individual cDNA molecules. TCRdb passed the 5' RACE reads through MiXCR, listing each CDR3 protein once. The sample includes 60,000 to 85,000 distinct CDR3 sequences, 15% to 18% of them seen just once. The ends lost 5 bases at V and 5 bases at J; junction bases unmatched: 10. The CDR3 is made up of 16 amino acids. From germline, CDR1 is MNHEY and CDR2 SMNVEV (reference sequence). The specimen was whole blood. The clonotype comes from an adult who was a healthcare worker with PCR-confirmed SARS-CoV-2 infection or an uninfected control (not recorded which). V and J are TRBV27 and TRBJ2-1, with 9 bases that match TRBD2. In DNA form, the CDR3 reads TGTGCCAGCAGTCCAGGCGGGAGGGCCAAGGACAATGAGCAGTTCTTC. Protein product: CASSPGGRAKDNEQFF.